This TCR beta chain was identified during a study of blood T cell repertoires in COVID-19. Study summary: Acute and convalescent COVID-19 samples came from the United States, Italy and Spain. From T cells, B-cell-depleted T cells, or PBMCs came the material, which was cDNA or gDNA.

In the original analysis: Cell counts per sample came from amplifying reference gene primers. The method was immunoSEQ multiplex PCR; TCRdb's version includes in-frame clones alone and lacks a portion of them. The V and J calls and clone size come from that table; D and trimming were worked out from the DNA. The sample has hundreds of thousands of clones, 70% to 90% seen once. Adults between roughly 18 and 90 years of age took part from under 30 US areas. CDR1 and CDR2 (germline): LNHNV, YYDKDF (reference sequence). V lost 3 bases, J lost 1 base, and 12 bases lay in between. The CDR3 contains 15 residues.

The chain uses TRBV15 and TRBJ2-5; a weak D match, TRBD2 (7 bases). Sequencing was carried out using PBMCs or T cells enriched from blood (not recorded which). The source is a woman younger than 35 with acute COVID-19. In nucleotides, the CDR3 is TGTGCCACCAGCAGGGGGGGGACACCCCAAGAGACCCAGTACTTC. It yields the protein CATSRGGTPQETQYF.